This entry lists 26 T cell receptor beta chains sequenced from one sample in a study of blood T cell repertoires in COVID-19. Sequencing used immunoSEQ multiplex PCR; TCRdb keeps in-frame clones, though not all of them. The sample comprises about 58,000 clones, about 88% of which are singletons, and approximately 15% rests with the top ten. The sequenced sample consisted of peripheral blood. Receptors originate from a woman aged 55-69 years with active COVID-19.

The chain recombines TRBV2 with TRBJ1-2, with TRBD1 matching over 8 bases. Germline loops: CDR1 SNHLY, CDR2 FYNNEI. This CDR3 is built from 13 residues. After removal of 7 bases from V and 6 bases from J, the junction contained 7 bases not matched to a gene. CDR3 coding DNA: TGTGCCAGCACCGTGGACAGGGTACATGGCTACACCTTC. Translation gives CASTVDRVHGYTF.

This chain connects TRBV6-5 to TRBJ2-7, with a weak D call TRBD1 (6 bases). The length of the CDR3 is 14 residues. Germline CDR1 is MNHEY and CDR2 is SVGAGI. V was pared by 4 bases and J by 1 base, with 11 bases between. The chain's CDR3 is CASSFGTRSYEQYF. Written as DNA, the CDR3 is TGTGCCAGCAGTTTCGGGACAAGATCCTACGAGCAGTACTTC.

The chain combines TRBV10-2 with TRBJ2-2; TRBD2 matches at 9 bases. V lost 2 bases, J lost 7 bases, and 5 bases stayed unmatched. Looked up from germline, CDR1 is WSHSY and CDR2 is SAAADI. The CDR3 covers 15 residues. CDR3 DNA sequence: TGCGCCAGCAGTGAGCGGACTAGCGATGTCGGGGAGCTGTTTTTT. Protein: CASSERTSDVGELFF.

This chain uses TRBV12-3 or TRBV12-4 with TRBJ2-1, with D tentatively TRBD1 (5 bases). V dropped 6 bases and J dropped 3 bases, with 9 bases sitting between them. The length of the CDR3 is 13 residues. CDR3 DNA sequence: TGTGCCAGCAGGCCACAGGACTACAATGAGCAGTTCTTC. As protein: CASRPQDYNEQFF.

The V gene is TRBV6-5, the J gene TRBJ2-5; D uncertain. Germline CDR1 is MNHEY and CDR2 is SVGAGI. The CDR3 covers 12 residues. V dropped 7 bases and J dropped 5 bases, with 11 bases sitting between them. The CDR3 DNA is TGTGCCAGCAATGCAGGCTGGGAGACCCAGTACTTC. This encodes CASNAGWETQYF.

The chain recombines TRBV7-8 with TRBJ1-2; the match to TRBD1 covers 7 bases. Germline V gene data show CDR1 as SGHVS and CDR2 as FQNEAQ. This CDR3 contains 14 residues. J was trimmed by 6 bases and V by 1 base; bases with no gene match: 5. The CDR3 nucleotides read TGTGCCAGCAGCTTAGTGGGCAGGGGGAATGGCTACACCTTC. This codes for CASSLVGRGNGYTF.

The chain links TRBV7-6 to TRBJ1-1; 7 bases agree with TRBD1. This CDR3 contains 19 residues. Germline CDR1 and CDR2: SGHVS and FNYEAQ. The V segment lost 6 bases and the J segment 5 bases; nucleotides outside the gene matches: 24. CDR3 region: CASSRYTGVELGVSTEAFF. In nucleotides, the CDR3 is TGTGCCAGCAGTCGTTATACAGGGGTTGAGTTAGGCGTGTCGACTGAAGCTTTCTTT.

The CDR3: CASSQVRGSEAFF. The CDR3 region has the DNA TGTGCCAGCAGCCAAGTAAGAGGGTCTGAAGCTTTCTTT. The chain employs TRBV14 and TRBJ1-1; the D is unclear. Germline CDR1 is SGHDN and CDR2 is FVKESK. Trimming removed 1 base from V and 6 bases from J, with 9 bases in between. The CDR3 covers 13 residues. The whole variable domain, remainder taken from reference TRBV14 and TRBJ1-1, is EAGVTQFPSHSVIEKGQTVTLRCDPISGHDNLYWYRRVMGKEIKFLLHFVKESKQDESGMPNNRFLAERTGGTYSTLKVQPAELEDSGVYFCASSQVRGSEAFFGQGTRLTVV.

The chain recombines TRBV7-9 with TRBJ1-2, with D tentatively TRBD1 (6 bases). The germline gives CDR1 SEHNR, CDR2 FQNEAQ (reference sequence). Trimming pared 3 bases from V and 0 bases from J, leaving 8 bases between. This CDR3 spans 14 amino acids. CDR3 coding DNA: TGTGCCAGCAGCTTGACAGGACCTAACTATGGCTACACCTTC. This translates into CASSLTGPNYGYTF.

This sequence joins TRBV6-4 and TRBJ2-1; D possibly corresponds to TRBD1 (6 bases). The germline CDR1 and CDR2 sequences are MRHNA and SNTAGT. The CDR3 has 13 amino acids. Trimming removed 3 bases at V and 6 bases at J, with 9 bases between. CDR3 nucleotide sequence: TGTGCCAGCAGTGAGGACAGAACCAATGAGCAGTTCTTC. This translates into CASSEDRTNEQFF.

The chain carries TRBV12-5 and TRBJ1-1; D is perhaps TRBD1 (5 bases). This CDR3 is 14 amino acids long. The germline V gene encodes CDR1 LGHNT and CDR2 FRNRAP. Trimming shortened V by 6 bases and J by 1 base, and 12 bases separated the two germline ends. CDR3 residues: CASGPGGTNTEAFF. The CDR3 DNA reads as TGTGCTAGTGGCCCCGGGGGGACGAACACTGAAGCTTTCTTT. Full variable domain (rest looked up from reference TRBV12-5 and TRBJ1-1): DARVTQTPRHKVTEMGQEVTMRCQPILGHNTVFWYRQTMMQGLELLAYFRNRAPLDDSGMPKDRFSAEMPDATLATLKIQPSEPRDSAVYFCASGPGGTNTEAFFGQGTRLTVV.

The CDR3 spells CASTGHMNTEAFF. In DNA form, the CDR3 reads TGTGCCAGCACGGGACACATGAACACTGAAGCTTTCTTT. The chain has TRBV6-5 and TRBJ1-1, with D possibly TRBD1 on 6 matching bases. CDR3 length equals 13 residues. CDR1 MNHEY and CDR2 SVGAGI come from the germline V gene. V lost 7 bases, J lost 0 bases, and 9 bases lay in between.

The chain recombines TRBV2 with TRBJ1-4; 9 bases match TRBD1. The CDR3 spans 14 residues. V lost 8 bases to trimming and J lost 10 bases; unmatched junction nucleotides: 11. Per germline, CDR1 SNHLY and CDR2 FYNNEI. The CDR3 DNA is TGTGCCAGCCGAGTACGGACAGGGGACGTAAAACTGTTTTTT. Its protein product is CASRVRTGDVKLFF.

The V call is TRBV2, the J call TRBJ2-2; TRBD2 matches 8 bases. J gave up 5 bases and V 2 bases, and 10 bases lay outside the gene matches. The CDR3 has 17 amino acids. Germline-derived CDR1 and CDR2 are SNHLY and FYNNEI. The CDR3 DNA is TGTGCCAGCAGTGAATCGCCGGGGGGGCCGGGAACCGGGGAGCTGTTTTTT. It encodes CASSESPGGPGTGELFF. The variable domain in full, with the rest retrieved from reference TRBV2 and TRBJ2-2, is EPEVTQTPSHQVTQMGQEVILRCVPISNHLYFYWYRQILGQKVEFLVSFYNNEISEKSEIFDDQFSVERPDGSNFTLKIRSTKLEDSAMYFCASSESPGGPGTGELFFGEGSRLTVL.

The gene calls are TRBV6-2 or TRBV6-3 and TRBJ1-2; a possible D gene is TRBD1 (6 bases). Germline assignment: CDR1 MNHEY and CDR2 SVGEGT. V was trimmed by 0 bases and J by 6 bases, leaving 11 bases between them. The CDR3 contains 14 residues. In DNA, the CDR3 is TGTGCCAGCAGTTACTCGACTCAGGGGCATGGCTACACCTTC. Its translation is CASSYSTQGHGYTF.

The rearrangement joins TRBV6-4 to TRBJ2-2; 7 bases align to TRBD2. The CDR3 is 15 residues long. Looked up from germline, CDR1 is MRHNA and CDR2 is SNTAGT. Trimming took 0 bases from V and 4 from J; bases not matched to a gene: 2. CDR3 nucleotide sequence: TGTGCCAGCAGTGACTCGGGGGGGTCCACCGGGGAGCTGTTTTTT. Its protein is CASSDSGGSTGELFF.

The chain employs TRBV7-8 and TRBJ2-7; TRBD2 is a possible D gene (5 bases). Per germline, CDR1 SGHVS and CDR2 FQNEAQ. The germline V and J ends were trimmed by 5 bases and 4 bases, with 18 bases remaining between them. This CDR3 contains 15 residues. The CDR3 reads CASSPRRLHYYEQYF. Here the CDR3 DNA reads TGTGCCAGCAGCCCCAGACGACTACATTATTACGAGCAGTACTTC.

This chain joins TRBV14 and TRBJ1-3; D perhaps matches TRBD1 (6 bases). Germline loops: CDR1 SGHDN, CDR2 FVKESK. This CDR3 region has 15 residues. The V and J ends lost 3 bases and 0 bases respectively, with 9 bases between them. The CDR3 DNA follows: TGTGCCAGCAGCCAGCAGGGGTTCTCTGGAAACACCATATATTTT. This gives the protein CASSQQGFSGNTIYF.

In DNA form, the CDR3 reads TGTGCCAGCAGCTTAACAGGGCGGAGAAACACCGGGGAGCTGTTTTTT. Its protein is CASSLTGRRNTGELFF. The chain employs TRBV7-9 and TRBJ2-2; perhaps TRBD1 as D (6 bases). Germline-derived CDR1 and CDR2 are SEHNR and FQNEAQ (reference sequence). This CDR3 has 16 residues. The V and J ends lost 2 bases and 2 bases respectively, with 12 bases between them.

The chain combines TRBV9 with TRBJ1-5; D gene unclear. Germline V CDR1 and CDR2: SGDLS, YYNGEE. Trimming took off 2 bases at V and 5 bases at J, with 14 bases between the two ends. The CDR3 has 15 residues. This CDR3 reads CASSVTPDFDQPQHF. The CDR3 DNA reads as TGTGCCAGCAGCGTTACCCCGGACTTCGATCAGCCCCAGCATTTT.

V usage is TRBV29-1 and J usage is TRBJ1-1; D remains ambiguous. Germline V gives CDR1 SQVTM, CDR2 ANQGSEA. The CDR3 runs 13 residues. V was clipped by 4 bases and J by 1 base, with 10 bases between them. This CDR3 reads CSVGQLPNTEAFF. The CDR3 DNA reads TGCAGCGTTGGTCAGTTACCGAACACTGAAGCTTTCTTT.

This chain links TRBV6-5 with TRBJ2-7; D may be TRBD1 (5 bases). Trimming removed 5 bases at V and 3 bases at J, with 11 bases between. Looked up from germline, CDR1 is MNHEY and CDR2 is SVGAGI. This CDR3 has 13 amino acids. CDR3 loop: CASSRTQGYEQYF. The CDR3 DNA reads TGTGCCAGCAGTCGGACCCAGGGCTACGAGCAGTACTTC.

This chain links TRBV13 with TRBJ2-3; 10 bases line up with TRBD2. Germline V gives CDR1 PRHDT, CDR2 FYEKMQ (reference sequence). The ends lost 5 bases at V and 0 bases at J; junction bases unmatched: 8. CDR3 length equals 17 residues. DNA for the CDR3: TGTGCCAGCAGCCGTTCTAGCGGGGGACCTAGCACAGATACGCAGTATTTT. Its translation: CASSRSSGGPSTDTQYF.

The J gene is TRBJ1-5, the V gene TRBV20-1; possibly TRBD1 for D (5 bases). Germline V gene lookup returns CDR1 DFQATT and CDR2 SNEGSKA (reference sequence). CDR3 length: 11 residues. V lost 3 bases and J 7 bases, leaving 7 bases between the germline ends. CDR3 bases: TGCAGTGCTAGTCAGGGACAGCCCCAGCATTTT. It specifies CSASQGQPQHF.

This rearrangement joins TRBV9 to TRBJ2-3; 14 positions match TRBD2. Germline values: CDR1 SGDLS, CDR2 YYNGEE. The CDR3 runs 16 residues. The trim removed 2 bases at V and 5 bases at J, leaving 4 bases unmatched. This CDR3 reads CASSVTSGGALDTQYF. The CDR3, as DNA: TGTGCCAGCAGCGTGACTAGCGGGGGGGCCTTAGATACGCAGTATTTT.

CDR3 bases: TGTGCCAGCCGGACAGGGGGCGCAGATACGCAGTATTTT. It specifies CASRTGGADTQYF. The V and J genes are TRBV5-4 and TRBJ2-3, with 11 bases matching TRBD1. V was pared by 7 bases and J by 4 bases, with 2 bases of the junction left unmatched. CDR3 length equals 13 residues. Germline loops: CDR1 SGHNT, CDR2 YYREEE (reference sequence).